A single sample gave rise to the 14 T cell receptor beta chains below, sequenced in a study of shared clonotypes between healthy human individuals. Libraries were prepared by immunoSEQ multiplex PCR; TCRdb keeps only in-frame clonotypes and omits some of them. The sample includes about 690,000 clones, about nine tenths of them seen just once. What was sequenced was memory CD8+ T cells from PBMCs. Subset in this sample: CD45RO+ cells pooled with CCR7-negative TemRA cells. The receptors derive from a young man in good health. Some clones in this sample may be carry-over from other donors' samples.

The CDR3 region is CASSYEANSYNEQFF. CDR3 coding DNA: TGTGCCAGCAGTTACGAGGCGAACTCCTACAATGAGCAGTTCTTC. The chain recombines TRBV6-5 with TRBJ2-1; D is undetermined. Between the trimmed V and J ends, which lost 2 bases and 0 bases, there was a span of 8 bases. The CDR3 has 15 residues. CDR1 is MNHEY and CDR2 is SVGAGI in the germline V gene.

The genes are TRBV13 and TRBJ2-1; 15 nucleotides agree with TRBD2. Trimming at V came to 4 bases and at J to 8 bases, leaving 6 bases not matched to a gene. This CDR3 comprises 16 residues. The germline CDR1 and CDR2 sequences are PRHDT and FYEKMQ (reference sequence). The CDR3 spells CASSYPGLAGGDEQFF. The CDR3 region has the DNA TGTGCCAGCAGCTACCCGGGACTAGCGGGAGGCGATGAGCAGTTCTTC.

The genes are TRBV6-5 and TRBJ1-2, with unresolved D. The germline V gene encodes CDR1 MNHEY and CDR2 SVGAGI. This CDR3 region has 13 residues. With 0 bases removed from V and 8 bases from J, the gap between germline ends came to 10 bases. DNA for the CDR3: TGTGCCAGCAGTTACTCGTCGCTCCAGGGCTACACCTTC. Translated: CASSYSSLQGYTF.

This clone appeared once. The genes are TRBV6-5 and TRBJ2-2; D is undetermined. The CDR3 totals 15 residues. Per the germline V gene, CDR1 is MNHEY and CDR2 is SVGAGI. The V gene lost 1 base and the J gene lost 3 bases, with 9 bases spanning the gap. CDR3 in amino acids: CASSYWAGYTGELFF. The CDR3 region has the DNA TGTGCCAGCAGTTACTGGGCTGGATACACCGGGGAGCTGTTTTTT.

The J gene is TRBJ2-7, the V gene TRBV19; TRBD1 aligns across 8 bases. CDR3 size: 15 residues. Germline CDR1 reads LNHDA; CDR2 reads SQIVND (reference sequence). Trimming removed 6 bases from V and 0 bases from J; junction bases left unmatched: 7. The CDR3 region is CASSTDRASSYEQYF. CDR3 sequence (DNA): TGTGCCAGTAGCACGGACAGGGCTTCCTCCTACGAGCAGTACTTC.

The genes are TRBV15 and TRBJ1-4; D is unresolved. This CDR3 has 16 amino acids. Per germline, CDR1 LNHNV and CDR2 YYDKDF (reference sequence). Trimming pared 0 bases from V and 8 bases from J, leaving 16 bases between. The CDR3 nucleotides read TGTGCCACCAGCAGAGATCGAGAGATCCAAGGCGAAAAACTGTTTTTT. The encoded protein is CATSRDREIQGEKLFF.

The sample holds one count of this clone. The chain has TRBV27 and TRBJ1-5, with no clear D. V lost 2 bases and J 7 bases, leaving 9 bases between the germline ends. The CDR3 runs to 13 residues. Germline loops: CDR1 MNHEY, CDR2 SMNVEV (reference sequence). The CDR3 here is CASSLNLAQPQHF. DNA of the CDR3: TGTGCCAGCAGTTTAAATTTGGCACAGCCCCAGCATTTT.

The sample holds one count of this clone. This chain uses TRBV29-1 with TRBJ2-7; D is ambiguous. This CDR3 is 12 amino acids long. Trimming shortened V by 5 bases and J by 0 bases, and 8 bases separated the two germline ends. CDR1 is SQVTM and CDR2 is ANQGSEA in the germline V gene. CDR3 coding DNA: TGCAGCGTTATAGTTCACTCCTACGAGCAGTACTTC. Residues: CSVIVHSYEQYF.

This clone turned up a few times. The chain uses TRBV4-2 and TRBJ2-6; no clear D. Per germline, CDR1 LGHNA and CDR2 YNFKEQ. This CDR3 comprises 16 residues. Trimming removed 2 bases from V and 3 bases from J, with 11 bases in between. The CDR3 sequence is CASSQRSGDGANVLTF. CDR3 sequence (DNA): TGTGCCAGCAGCCAAAGGAGTGGGGATGGGGCCAACGTCCTGACTTTC.

The gene calls are TRBV28 and TRBJ2-3; 8 positions agree with TRBD2. Germline CDR1 is MDHEN and CDR2 is SYDVKM. J gave up 4 bases and V 10 bases, and 16 bases lay outside the gene matches. The CDR3 is 16 residues long. The CDR3 DNA is TGTGCCACCCCGGGAGGGCGGGAGGATGGTGCAGATACGCAGTATTTT. Translation: CATPGGREDGADTQYF. Drawing the rest from reference TRBV28 and TRBJ2-3, the complete variable domain is DVKVTQSSRYLVKRTGEKVFLECVQDMDHENMFWYRQDPGLGLRLIYFSYDVKMKEKGDIPEGYSVSREKKERFSLILESASTNQTSMYLCATPGGREDGADTQYFGPGTRLTVL.

The rearrangement links TRBV6-1 to TRBJ1-1; D unclear. The germline V gene encodes CDR1 MNHNS and CDR2 SASEGT. The CDR3 has 12 amino acids. V lost 5 bases and J 12 bases, leaving 16 bases between the germline ends. CDR3: CASSLSLKVTFF. The DNA for the CDR3 is TGTGCCAGCAGTTTATCCCTGAAGGTAACTTTCTTT.

The chain is built from TRBV4-2 and TRBJ2-3, with 7 bases aligning to TRBD1. The CDR3 is made up of 15 amino acids. In germline, CDR1 is LGHNA, CDR2 YNFKEQ. V was clipped by 3 bases and J by 2 bases; unmatched bases: 5. In DNA, the CDR3 is TGTGCCAGCAGCCAGGGACAGAGTATCACAGATACGCAGTATTTT. Its translation is CASSQGQSITDTQYF.

V usage is TRBV2 and J usage is TRBJ2-7; 7 nucleotides agree with TRBD1. The CDR3 consists of 17 residues. The germline gives CDR1 SNHLY, CDR2 FYNNEI. V trimming: 4 bases; J trimming: 4 bases; junction bases outside the gene matches: 16. The CDR3 is CASSGMNEDRETYEQYF. The CDR3 nucleotides read TGTGCCAGCAGTGGGATGAACGAAGACAGGGAAACTTACGAGCAGTACTTC.

This chain joins TRBV27 and TRBJ1-4; 12 bases map to TRBD1. This CDR3 is built from 18 residues. The V gene's germline CDR1 is MNHEY and CDR2 SMNVEV (reference sequence). V trimming: 4 bases; J trimming: 6 bases; junction bases outside the gene matches: 12. The CDR3: CASSSLPGQGAMDEKLFF. In nucleotides, the CDR3 is TGTGCCAGCAGTTCCCTTCCGGGACAGGGGGCGATGGATGAAAAACTGTTTTTT.